The 32 T cell receptor beta chains in this list originate from one sample, sequenced in a study of T-cell memory formation after mild COVID-19. TCRdb processed the 5' RACE reads anew with MiXCR; each CDR3 protein has one entry. The sample includes roughly 560,000 distinct CDR3 sequences, about a fifth seen only once; the top ten take under 15%. The material sequenced was PBMCs or a T cell subset sorted from them (not recorded which). Source of these receptors: an adult woman who had mild COVID-19 (a few samples of this study predate the infection). Cell type and time point are not known.

The chain carries TRBV9 and TRBJ1-2, with 7 bases lining up with TRBD1. V was clipped by 3 bases and J by 2 bases; unmatched bases: 4. The CDR3 totals 14 residues. CDR1 is SGDLS and CDR2 is YYNGEE in the germline V gene. In nucleotides, the CDR3 is TGTGCCAGCAGCGAAGACAGGGTAAACTATGGCTACACCTTC. Translation gives CASSEDRVNYGYTF.

This clonotype was recorded a few times. This chain connects TRBV27 to TRBJ2-7, with TRBD2 identical over 13 bases. The CDR3 spans 21 residues. The germline CDR1 and CDR2 sequences are MNHEY and SMNVEV (reference sequence). After removal of 6 bases from V and 4 bases from J, the junction contained 24 bases not matched to a gene. The CDR3 nucleotides read TGTGCCAGCAGCCGCGCCTACACCGGGACTAGCGGGACCTGGCGAAGGTACGAGCAGTACTTC. This sequence encodes CASSRAYTGTSGTWRRYEQYF.

The sample holds many counts of this clonotype. The chain carries TRBV7-9 and TRBJ2-1, with D perhaps TRBD2 (6 bases). The CDR3 is 13 amino acids. Germline V gene data show CDR1 as SEHNR and CDR2 as FQNEAQ (reference sequence). Trimming pared 6 bases from V and 4 bases from J, leaving 10 bases between. CDR3 sequence (DNA): TGTGCCAGCAGACGGGAGAATTACAATGAGCAGTTCTTC. Its translation: CASRRENYNEQFF. Variable domain in full (rest from reference TRBV7-9 and TRBJ2-1): DTGVSQNPRHKITKRGQNVTFRCDPISEHNRLYWYRQTLGQGPEFLTYFQNEAQLEKSRLLSDRFSAERPKGSFSTLEIQRTEQGDSAMYLCASRRENYNEQFFGPGTRLTVL.

This clonotype was detected a few times. The chain recombines TRBV4-2 with TRBJ2-7; weak D call: TRBD2 (5 bases). CDR3 length equals 17 residues. V was cut by 4 bases and J by 2 bases, with 21 bases left in between. From germline, CDR1 is LGHNA and CDR2 YNFKEQ. The CDR3 DNA is TGTGCCAGCAGCCTAAGCTTTAAGTCCGGGGTGCCCTACGAGCAGTACTTC. It encodes CASSLSFKSGVPYEQYF.

This clonotype turned up a few times. The chain is built from TRBV20-1 and TRBJ2-4; TRBD2 matches at 8 bases. With V trimmed by 6 bases and J by 1 base, 8 bases remained unmatched. CDR1 is DFQATT, CDR2 SNEGSKA, per germline (reference sequence). The CDR3 extends over 15 amino acids. The CDR3 coding sequence is TGCAGTGCCTCGGGGGGGGCGAATGCCAAAAACATTCAGTACTTC. Encoded protein: CSASGGANAKNIQYF.

DNA for the CDR3: TGCAGTGCTGCCAGGACGGCCGGCACTGAAGCTTTCTTT. This gives the protein CSAARTAGTEAFF. The genes are TRBV20-1 and TRBJ1-1; no clear D. The germline V and J ends were trimmed by 5 bases and 4 bases, with 14 bases remaining between them. The CDR3 is made up of 13 amino acids. Germline V gives CDR1 DFQATT, CDR2 SNEGSKA (reference sequence).

This clonotype was observed a few times. The J gene is TRBJ2-3, the V gene TRBV7-3; the D gene is possibly TRBD1 (6 bases). In germline, CDR1 is SGHTA, CDR2 FQGTGA. The CDR3 runs to 20 residues. V dropped 2 bases and J dropped 1 base, with 25 bases sitting between them. The CDR3 region is CASSLFQGQVRITGTDTQYF. CDR3 in DNA: TGTGCCAGCAGCTTATTCCAGGGGCAGGTCAGGATAACGGGCACAGATACGCAGTATTTT.

A few counts support this clonotype. This chain connects TRBV6-2 or TRBV6-3 to TRBJ2-3, with D uncertain. V was trimmed by 3 bases and J by 6 bases, leaving 7 bases between them. Germline CDR1 and CDR2: MNHEY and SVGEGT. The CDR3 has 12 amino acids. CDR3 protein: CASSYIWDTQYF. In DNA form, the CDR3 reads TGTGCCAGCAGTTATATCTGGGATACGCAGTATTTT.

This clonotype was observed at least ten times. The chain has TRBV7-2 and TRBJ2-7, with a tentative D call TRBD1 (6 bases). Trimming left V 5 bases short and J 0 bases short, with 17 bases between. Germline V gene lookup returns CDR1 SGHTA and CDR2 FQGNSA. The length of the CDR3 is 16 residues. The DNA of the CDR3 is TGTGCCAGCAGCCCTGTTGGGGGCGTAAGCTCCTACGAGCAGTACTTC. Translating gives CASSPVGGVSSYEQYF.

The V call is TRBV7-2, the J call TRBJ2-1; TRBD2 matches 10 bases. The CDR3 covers 17 residues. Germline values: CDR1 SGHTA, CDR2 FQGNSA. J lost 6 bases, V lost 2 bases, and 10 bases had no gene match. CDR3 DNA sequence: TGTGCCAGCAGCTTACTAGCGGGAGTGCGGTTGGGCAATGAGCAGTTCTTC. It yields the protein CASSLLAGVRLGNEQFF.

This clonotype was seen a handful of times. V gene TRBV18 combines with J gene TRBJ1-1; TRBD1 agrees at 8 bases. V dropped 2 bases and J dropped 5; count of bases not matched to a gene: 4. CDR1 and CDR2 from the germline V gene are KGHSH and LQKENI. This CDR3 is built from 14 residues. CDR3 sequence reads: CASSPGQGVTEAFF. The CDR3, as DNA: TGTGCCAGCTCACCAGGACAGGGCGTTACTGAAGCTTTCTTT. The variable domain in full, with the rest retrieved from reference TRBV18 and TRBJ1-1, is NAGVMQNPRHLVRRRGQEARLRCSPMKGHSHVYWYRQLPEEGLKFMVYLQKENIIDESGMPKERFSAEFPKEGPSILRIQQVVRGDSAAYFCASSPGQGVTEAFFGQGTRLTVV.

The V call is TRBV5-6, the J call TRBJ2-1; TRBD1 might be the D (6 bases). The germline V gene has CDR1 SGHDT and CDR2 YYEEEE. This CDR3 has 14 residues. The ends were cut back, 4 bases at V and 5 bases at J, with 13 bases in the middle. The CDR3 DNA is TGTGCCAGCAGCACCCGGACAGCCGACAATGAGCAGTTCTTC. It encodes CASSTRTADNEQFF.

V usage is TRBV12-3 or TRBV12-4 and J usage is TRBJ1-2; TRBD1 might be the D (5 bases). The CDR3 has 15 residues. V was cut by 6 bases and J by 3 bases, with 17 bases left in between. CDR3 sequence reads: CASREGRGRYYGYTF. In nucleotides, the CDR3 is TGTGCCAGCAGAGAGGGGAGGGGCCGCTACTATGGCTACACCTTC.

The rearrangement uses TRBV4-3 and TRBJ2-4; 9 positions match TRBD2. The ends lost 0 bases at V and 1 base at J; junction bases unmatched: 19. Per germline, CDR1 LGHNA and CDR2 YSLEER. This CDR3 contains 22 residues. In DNA form, the CDR3 reads TGCGCCAGCAGCCAAGATGTCCCCCGGTTAGCGGGAGCGTTTGCGGCCAAAAACATTCAGTACTTC. Its translation is CASSQDVPRLAGAFAAKNIQYF.

The CDR3 region has the DNA TGTGCCAGCAGGTCGGGGGGGCGAGACAATCAGCCCCAGCATTTT. Protein sequence: CASRSGGRDNQPQHF. The genes are TRBV7-8 and TRBJ1-5; tentatively, D is TRBD1 (6 bases). Trimming pared 6 bases from V and 3 bases from J, leaving 15 bases between. The CDR3 is 15 residues long. Germline assignment: CDR1 SGHVS and CDR2 FQNEAQ.

This clonotype was counted a few times. The V and J genes are TRBV7-9 and TRBJ2-1; 10 bases match TRBD2. The CDR3 covers 15 residues. In germline, CDR1 is SEHNR, CDR2 FQNEAQ (reference sequence). J lost 7 bases, V lost 4 bases, and 7 bases had no gene match. In DNA, the CDR3 is TGTGCCAGCAGCTGGAGCGGGAGGGGGTCGAATGAGCAGTTCTTC. Its translation: CASSWSGRGSNEQFF.

V and J are TRBV27 and TRBJ2-7; 8 positions match TRBD2. Unmatched junction bases numbered 18, after V lost 3 bases and J lost 5 bases. The CDR3 has 18 residues. Germline CDR1 is MNHEY and CDR2 is SMNVEV (reference sequence). The CDR3 DNA reads TGTGCCAGCAGTTTGTACGGCCGGAGGCGTGCGGGAGGTGACGAGCAGTACTTC. Its protein product is CASSLYGRRRAGGDEQYF.

The chain is built from TRBV2 and TRBJ2-1; no definite D call. Trimming removed 1 base from V and 5 bases from J, with 21 bases in between. Germline values: CDR1 SNHLY, CDR2 FYNNEI. This CDR3 is 18 amino acids long. CDR3 region: CASSEGPGITEHDNEQFF. DNA for the CDR3: TGTGCCAGCAGTGAAGGCCCTGGGATCACGGAGCATGACAATGAGCAGTTCTTC.

This clonotype was counted many times. The genes are TRBV6-5 and TRBJ2-7; 8 bases agree with TRBD1. V was clipped by 5 bases and J by 2 bases; unmatched bases: 5. Germline CDR1 MNHEY, CDR2 SVGAGI. CDR3 length: 14 residues. The CDR3 DNA reads as TGTGCCAGCAGTCCAGACAGGGGAACCTACGAGCAGTACTTC. Encoded protein: CASSPDRGTYEQYF.

The chain links TRBV5-5 to TRBJ2-3, with a tentative D call TRBD1 (6 bases). Germline V lookup: CDR1 SGHKS, CDR2 YYEKEE (reference sequence). The V end lost 3 bases, the J end lost 0 bases, and 11 bases lay between the germline ends. CDR3 size: 15 residues. The chain's CDR3 is CASSYGQLSTDTQYF. In nucleotides, the CDR3 is TGTGCCAGCAGCTACGGACAGCTTAGCACAGATACGCAGTATTTT.

This clonotype appeared many times. The chain has TRBV5-6 and TRBJ2-7; TRBD1 is a possible D gene (5 bases). The ends were cut back, 1 base at V and 6 bases at J, with 11 bases in the middle. CDR1 and CDR2 from the germline V gene are SGHDT and YYEEEE. The CDR3 covers 13 residues. The CDR3 spells CASSLNQGAEQYF. CDR3 DNA sequence: TGTGCCAGCAGCTTGAATCAGGGTGCCGAGCAGTACTTC.

Only a few counts were recorded for this clonotype. The V and J genes are TRBV4-2 and TRBJ2-7; no firm D call. The V and J ends lost 0 bases and 1 base respectively, with 10 bases between them. There are 15 residues in the CDR3. CDR1 and CDR2 (germline): LGHNA, YNFKEQ. The CDR3 spells CASSQDSSSSYEQYF. CDR3 DNA sequence: TGTGCCAGCAGCCAAGATAGTTCCTCGTCCTACGAGCAGTACTTC.

This clonotype turned up a few times. The chain carries TRBV12-3 or TRBV12-4 and TRBJ2-4, with D perhaps given as TRBD1 or TRBD2 (5 bases each). Trimming cost V 6 bases and J 0 bases, with 12 bases left between them. This CDR3 is built from 15 residues. The CDR3 here is CASRGDGIAKNIQYF. DNA of the CDR3: TGTGCCAGCAGGGGGGACGGCATAGCCAAAAACATTCAGTACTTC.

The V gene is TRBV27, the J gene TRBJ2-3, with TRBD2 matching 8 bases. Germline V gives CDR1 MNHEY, CDR2 SMNVEV (reference sequence). V shed 7 bases and J 1 base; nucleotides not matched to a gene: 7. This CDR3 is 15 amino acids long. The CDR3 nucleotides are TGTGCCAGCACTCGGGGGGGGCTTGGCACAGATACGCAGTATTTT. Translated, it gives CASTRGGLGTDTQYF.

This clonotype was counted ten times or more. The V gene is TRBV7-6, the J gene TRBJ2-2; D remains unclear. Germline CDR1 reads SGHVS; CDR2 reads FNYEAQ. The ends were cut back, 0 bases at V and 5 bases at J, with 13 bases in the middle. The CDR3 is made up of 16 amino acids. The CDR3 is CASSLAHWGQTGELFF. In DNA form, the CDR3 reads TGTGCCAGCAGCTTAGCCCACTGGGGTCAGACCGGGGAGCTGTTTTTT.

This clonotype occurred a few times. V gene TRBV15 combines with J gene TRBJ2-3; tentative D call: TRBD1 (6 bases). This CDR3 region has 14 residues. With 0 bases removed from V and 5 bases from J, the gap between germline ends came to 9 bases. CDR1 and CDR2 (germline): LNHNV, YYDKDF (reference sequence). DNA of the CDR3: TGTGCCACCAGCAGAGACAGGGGCGGAGATACGCAGTATTTT. This encodes CATSRDRGGDTQYF.

This clonotype has just a few counts. J is TRBJ2-7 and V is TRBV2; the D gene is possibly TRBD2 (7 bases). Germline values: CDR1 SNHLY, CDR2 FYNNEI. The ends were cut back, 5 bases at V and 6 bases at J, with 23 bases in the middle. The CDR3 covers 16 residues. CDR3 region: CASSLGGHLSTSEQYF. The CDR3 DNA is TGTGCCAGCAGTTTGGGGGGGCACCTCTCCACGAGCGAGCAGTACTTC.

A few counts support this clonotype. V gene TRBV20-1 combines with J gene TRBJ2-1; 11 nucleotides line up with TRBD2. V dropped 6 bases and J dropped 6; count of bases not matched to a gene: 4. This CDR3 has 13 residues. CDR1 and CDR2 (germline): DFQATT, SNEGSKA (reference sequence). CDR3 sequence: CSALSGGANEQFF. The CDR3 DNA reads as TGCAGTGCCCTTAGCGGGGGGGCCAATGAGCAGTTCTTC.

This sequence joins TRBV3-1 and TRBJ1-1, with D possibly TRBD1 on 5 matching bases. Trimming stripped 1 base from V and 0 bases from J, with 15 bases between. The CDR3 has 17 amino acids. CDR1 and CDR2 (germline): LGHDT, YNNKEL (reference sequence). The CDR3 sequence is CASSQAGLRGMNTEAFF. In DNA, the CDR3 is TGTGCCAGCAGCCAAGCGGGCCTCCGGGGCATGAACACTGAAGCTTTCTTT.

The chain is built from TRBV6-4 and TRBJ2-7, with D possibly matching TRBD2 (6 bases). Germline lookup yields CDR1 MRHNA and CDR2 SNTAGT. Trimming removed 7 bases at V and 3 bases at J, with 13 bases between. This CDR3 region has 13 residues. CDR3 DNA: TGTGCCAGCACCGACGAGGAGGGCTACGAGCAGTACTTC. As protein: CASTDEEGYEQYF.

The chain carries TRBV4-2 and TRBJ2-5; D not resolved. The CDR3 covers 13 residues. The V gene lost 7 bases and the J gene lost 1 base, with 10 bases spanning the gap. Germline assignment: CDR1 LGHNA and CDR2 YNFKEQ. The CDR3 spells CASTNSCQETQYF. For the CDR3, the DNA is TGTGCCAGCACCAATTCATGCCAAGAGACCCAGTACTTC.

This clonotype appeared a few times. The chain joins TRBV11-3 to TRBJ2-5, with a weak D call TRBD2 (5 bases). CDR3 length: 13 amino acids. Germline assignment: CDR1 SGHNT and CDR2 YENEEA. V was pared by 2 bases and J by 5 bases, with 9 bases between. CDR3 residues: CASSLQDWETQYF. The DNA for the CDR3 is TGTGCCAGCAGCTTACAGGACTGGGAGACCCAGTACTTC.